This T cell receptor (beta chain) was profiled in a study of immune evolution from preneoplasia to lung adenocarcinoma. Study summary: HLA loss of heterozygosity: roughly 7.5% AIS, around 16% MIA, about 31% ADC, none AAH.

Germline assignment: CDR1 SGHAT and CDR2 FQNNGV. With 10 bases clipped from V and 7 bases from J, the junction kept 8 bases outside the gene matches. CDR3 length equals 14 residues. Macro-dissection enriched premalignant or tumor cells before nucleic acid extraction. Generated by immunoSEQ multiplex PCR, the TCRdb table keeps only in-frame clones and is missing some. The table has 3,000 to 5,000 clones, 76% seen once. This clone was detected only a few times. The clonotype comes from a person aged 65-85 years with lung adenocarcinoma. The chain employs TRBV11-2 and TRBJ2-1; TRBD2 agrees at 12 bases. The sequenced material came from FFPE minimally invasive lung adenocarcinoma tissue. The CDR3 sequence is CATTKTSGSNEQFF. The CDR3 bases are TGTGCCACGACCAAGACTAGCGGGAGTAATGAGCAGTTCTTC.